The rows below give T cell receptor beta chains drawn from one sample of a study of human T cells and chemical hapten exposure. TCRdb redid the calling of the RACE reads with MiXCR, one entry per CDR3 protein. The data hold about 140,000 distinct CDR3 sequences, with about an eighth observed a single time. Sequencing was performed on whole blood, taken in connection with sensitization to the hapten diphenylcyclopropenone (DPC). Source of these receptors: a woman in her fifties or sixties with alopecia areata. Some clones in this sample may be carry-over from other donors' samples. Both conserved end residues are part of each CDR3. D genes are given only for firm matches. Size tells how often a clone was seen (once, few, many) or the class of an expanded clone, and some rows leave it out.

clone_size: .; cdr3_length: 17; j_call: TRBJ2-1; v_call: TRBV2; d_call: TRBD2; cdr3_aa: CASSDGGRARSYNEQFF; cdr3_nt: TGTGCCAGCAGTGATGGAGGGAGGGCCCGCTCCTACAATGAGCAGTTCTTC
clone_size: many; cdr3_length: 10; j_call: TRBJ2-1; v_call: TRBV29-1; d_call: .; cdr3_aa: CSVDSNEQFF; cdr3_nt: TGCAGCGTTGACTCCAATGAGCAGTTCTTC
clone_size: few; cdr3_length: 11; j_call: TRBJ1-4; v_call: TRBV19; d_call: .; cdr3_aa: CASEQGEKLFF; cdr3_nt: TGTGCCAGTGAACAGGGAGAAAAACTGTTTTTT
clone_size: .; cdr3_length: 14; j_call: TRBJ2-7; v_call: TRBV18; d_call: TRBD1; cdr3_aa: CASSPGQGRNEQYF; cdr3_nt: TGTGCCAGCTCGCCCGGACAGGGGAGGAACGAGCAGTACTTC
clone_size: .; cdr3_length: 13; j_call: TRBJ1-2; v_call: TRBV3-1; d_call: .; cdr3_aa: CASSQDRWDGYTF; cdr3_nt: TGTGCCAGCAGCCAAGATAGGTGGGATGGCTACACCTTC
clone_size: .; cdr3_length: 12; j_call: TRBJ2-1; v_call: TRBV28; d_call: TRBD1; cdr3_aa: CAIQGAFNEQFF; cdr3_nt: TGTGCCATACAGGGGGCGTTCAATGAGCAGTTCTTC
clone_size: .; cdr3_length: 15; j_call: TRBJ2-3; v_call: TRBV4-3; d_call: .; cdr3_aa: CASSQQSGRTDTQYF; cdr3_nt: TGCGCCAGCAGCCAACAAAGCGGGCGCACAGATACGCAGTATTTT
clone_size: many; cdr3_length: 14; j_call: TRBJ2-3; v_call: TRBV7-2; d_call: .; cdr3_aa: CASSPVSLTDTQYF; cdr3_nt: TGTGCCAGCAGCCCGGTTTCGCTGACAGATACGCAGTATTTT
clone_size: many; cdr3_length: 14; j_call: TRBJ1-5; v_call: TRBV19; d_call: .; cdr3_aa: CASRNRDGSQPQHF; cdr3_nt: TGTGCCAGTAGGAATCGGGACGGTAGTCAGCCCCAGCATTTT
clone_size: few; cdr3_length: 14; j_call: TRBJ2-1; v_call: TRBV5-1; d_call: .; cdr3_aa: CASSSGLPYNEQFF; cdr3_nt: TGCGCCAGCAGCTCTGGACTACCCTACAATGAGCAGTTCTTC
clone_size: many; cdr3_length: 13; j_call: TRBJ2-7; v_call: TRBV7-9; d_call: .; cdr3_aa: CASSLMGVGEQYF; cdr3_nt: TGTGCCAGCAGCCTAATGGGGGTTGGGGAGCAGTACTTC
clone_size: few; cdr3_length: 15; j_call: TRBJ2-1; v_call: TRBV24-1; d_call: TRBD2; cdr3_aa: CATRGAGGPGNEQFF; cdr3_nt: TGTGCCACCAGAGGAGCGGGAGGGCCGGGCAATGAGCAGTTCTTC
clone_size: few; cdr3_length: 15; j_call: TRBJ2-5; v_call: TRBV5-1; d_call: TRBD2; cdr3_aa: CASSLEASGQETQYF; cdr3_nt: TGCGCCAGCAGCTTGGAGGCTAGCGGACAAGAGACCCAGTACTTC
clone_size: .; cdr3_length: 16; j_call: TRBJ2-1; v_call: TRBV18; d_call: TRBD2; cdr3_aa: CASSPAGLAGGNEQFF; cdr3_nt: TGTGCCAGCTCACCGGCAGGACTAGCGGGAGGCAATGAGCAGTTCTTC
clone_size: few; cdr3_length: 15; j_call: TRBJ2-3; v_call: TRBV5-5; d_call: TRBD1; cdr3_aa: CASSLPATGADTQYF; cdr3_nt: TGTGCCAGCAGCTTGCCCGCTACAGGGGCAGATACGCAGTATTTT
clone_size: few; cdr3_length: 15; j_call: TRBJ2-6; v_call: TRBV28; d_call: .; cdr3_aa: CASSTRSGGANVLTF; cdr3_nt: TGTGCCAGCAGTACCCGCTCGGGCGGGGCCAACGTCCTGACTTTC
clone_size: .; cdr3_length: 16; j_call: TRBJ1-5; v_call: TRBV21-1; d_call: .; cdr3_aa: CASSKGPAASNQPQHF; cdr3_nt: TGTGCCAGCAGCAAAGGGCCGGCAGCTTCCAATCAGCCCCAGCATTTT